The 31 T cell receptor beta chains below were found in one sample sequenced in a study of blood T cells in healthy people across ages. Through a sample-barcoded 5' primer and a J-beta primer mix, a second PCR was run for roughly 7 to 11 cycles. TCRdb fed the 5' RACE reads into MiXCR, producing one record per CDR3 protein. The table has around 800,000 distinct CDR3 sequences, approximately 67% seen once; the top ten hold 25% to 35%. Sequenced input: blood. All receptors come from a man aged 30-40 years in good health.

CDR3 region: CASSKGGAGETQYF. The CDR3 DNA is TGTGCCAGCAGCAAAGGGGGGGCTGGTGAGACCCAGTACTTC. The chain joins TRBV11-3 to TRBJ2-5, with D possibly matching TRBD2 (7 bases). Germline V CDR1 and CDR2: SGHNT, YENEEA. The CDR3 consists of 14 residues. V lost 5 bases, J lost 5 bases, and 15 bases lay in between.

This clonotype appeared many times. The CDR3 here is CSARDGNRGDTGELFF. As DNA, the CDR3 is TGCAGTGCTAGAGATGGGAACAGGGGAGACACCGGGGAGCTGTTTTTT. The rearrangement uses TRBV20-1 and TRBJ2-2, with 7 bases matching TRBD1. This CDR3 is built from 16 residues. Trimming removed 0 bases from V and 3 bases from J; junction bases left unmatched: 7. Looked up from germline, CDR1 is DFQATT and CDR2 is SNEGSKA (reference sequence).

The chain combines TRBV2 with TRBJ2-1, with D perhaps assigned TRBD1 or TRBD2 (5 bases each). CDR1 is SNHLY and CDR2 is FYNNEI in the germline V gene. This CDR3 is 13 amino acids long. Trimming left V 6 bases short and J 7 bases short, with 13 bases between. For the CDR3, the DNA is TGTGCCAGCAGGACCGGGACCGTGAATGAGCAGTTCTTC. This sequence encodes CASRTGTVNEQFF.

The chain employs TRBV28 and TRBJ2-5; D not certain. With the DNA end fitting TRBJ2-7 better, the J assignment may be wrong. Germline-derived CDR1 and CDR2 are MDHEN and SYDVKM. The CDR3 totals 14 residues. The CDR3 DNA reads TGTGCCAGCAGTACAAAGCCCATAAATTACGAGCAGTACTTC. Encoded protein: CASSTKPINYEQYF.

This clonotype was counted a few times. This sequence joins TRBV6-4 and TRBJ2-5; 8 bases match TRBD1. V was pared by 3 bases and J by 5 bases, with 5 bases of the junction left unmatched. The CDR3 sequence is 14 residues long. Germline CDR1 is MRHNA and CDR2 is SNTAGT. CDR3 sequence: CASSETGEEETQYF. The CDR3 DNA sequence: TGTGCCAGCAGTGAGACAGGGGAGGAGGAGACCCAGTACTTC.

The J gene is TRBJ2-5, the V gene TRBV20-1; 10 bases fit TRBD2. The J call is doubtful: the DNA matches TRBJ2-7 better. CDR3 length equals 14 residues. CDR1 and CDR2 (germline): DFQATT, SNEGSKA (reference sequence). This chain's CDR3 is CSAHSGTSAYEQYF. Here the CDR3 DNA reads TGCAGTGCGCACTCCGGGACTAGCGCTTACGAGCAGTACTTC.

The rearrangement joins TRBV11-1 to TRBJ2-1, with TRBD1 identical over 7 bases. This CDR3 region has 15 residues. Germline V gives CDR1 SGHAT, CDR2 FQDESV (reference sequence). After removal of 3 bases from V and 2 bases from J, the junction contained 4 bases not matched to a gene. Here the CDR3 DNA reads TGTGCCAGCAGCTTCACAGGGGAGCCCTACAATGAGCAGTTCTTC. It encodes CASSFTGEPYNEQFF. The full variable domain, rest sourced from reference TRBV11-1 and TRBJ2-1, is EAEVAQSPRYKITEKSQAVAFWCDPISGHATLYWYRQILGQGPELLVQFQDESVVDDSQLPKDRFSAERLKGVDSTLKIQPAELGDSAMYLCASSFTGEPYNEQFFGPGTRLTVL.

This clonotype was recorded a few times. At one end the junction does not follow the germline gene, possibly because of a read error. The chain is built from TRBV7-2 and TRBJ2-7; TRBD2 aligns across 11 bases. The length of the CDR3 is 14 residues. CDR1 is SGHTA, CDR2 FQGNSA, per germline. The CDR3 sequence: CASTLAGGTYEQYF. CDR3 DNA: TGTGCCAGCACCTTAGCGGGGGGGACCTACGAGCAGTACTTC.

In this sample, this clonotype turned up a few times. The chain uses TRBV6-5 and TRBJ2-4; no reliable D call. The tail of the sequence fits TRBJ2-7 better, so the J call may be wrong. Germline assignment: CDR1 MNHEY and CDR2 SVGAGI. There are 12 residues in the CDR3. This CDR3 is CASSGRAGEQYF. The CDR3 DNA follows: TGTGCCAGCAGTGGTCGGGCTGGCGAGCAGTACTTC.

This clonotype appeared a few times. This sequence joins TRBV6-2 or TRBV6-3 and TRBJ2-5; no reliable D call. V was cut by 0 bases and J by 5 bases, with 4 bases left in between. Germline CDR1 is MNHEY and CDR2 is SVGEGT. This CDR3 region has 12 residues. The CDR3 sequence is CASSYSAETQYF. The CDR3 DNA follows: TGTGCCAGCAGTTACTCGGCCGAGACCCAGTACTTC.

This chain connects TRBV28 to TRBJ1-2, with 8 bases aligning to TRBD1. Trimming removed 1 base from V and 6 bases from J; junction bases left unmatched: 7. Germline V gene data show CDR1 as MDHEN and CDR2 as SYDVKM. CDR3 length equals 15 residues. The CDR3 region has the DNA TGTGCCAGCAGTTTATCCCTGACAGGGGCCCATGGCTACACCTTC. Translation: CASSLSLTGAHGYTF.

The rearrangement links TRBV7-2 to TRBJ2-5; TRBD1 matches 7 bases. V lost 9 bases, J lost 4 bases, and 5 bases stayed unmatched. Per germline, CDR1 SGHTA and CDR2 FQGNSA. The CDR3 consists of 12 residues. CDR3 region: CASRQGPETQYF. CDR3 bases: TGTGCCAGTAGACAGGGCCCAGAGACCCAGTACTTC.

The J gene is TRBJ2-3, the V gene TRBV7-8, with 8 bases aligning to TRBD1. V gave up 1 base and J gave up 5 bases; unmatched junction bases: 11. Germline V gene sequence: CDR1 SGHVS, CDR2 FQNEAQ. This CDR3 is 17 amino acids long. As DNA, the CDR3 is TGTGCCAGCAGCTTAGGGTGGCAGGGGGCTGGTAGAGATACGCAGTATTTT. Translating it yields CASSLGWQGAGRDTQYF.

This clonotype was observed a few times. J is TRBJ1-5 and V is TRBV20-1; D is ambiguous. The V end was cut by 5 bases, the J end by 4 bases, with 9 bases between. This CDR3 region has 12 residues. The germline gives CDR1 DFQATT, CDR2 SNEGSKA (reference sequence). In DNA, the CDR3 is TGCAGTGCTCGGGGAAGTAATCAGCCCCAGCATTTT. Translation: CSARGSNQPQHF.

The J gene is TRBJ2-1, the V gene TRBV12-3 or TRBV12-4; D may be TRBD1 (8 bases). The CDR3 sequence is 17 residues long. Trimming cost V 3 bases and J 7 bases, with 22 bases left between them. CDR3 protein: CASSFPRTGRVVNEQFF. The CDR3 DNA follows: TGTGCCAGCAGTTTCCCCCGGACAGGGAGGGTAGTAAATGAGCAGTTCTTC.

This clonotype was counted once. The rearrangement joins TRBV27 to TRBJ2-1; D is unclear. Trimming removed 2 bases at V and 6 bases at J, with 14 bases between. This CDR3 has 15 residues. CDR1 is MNHEY and CDR2 is SMNVEV in the germline V gene (reference sequence). In DNA, the CDR3 is TGTGCCAGCAGTTTAGCAGTCCTTAGCTCCAATGAGCAGTTCTTC. Translating gives CASSLAVLSSNEQFF.

The rearrangement joins TRBV7-2 to TRBJ2-3, with D uncertain. CDR3 length: 14 amino acids. Looked up from germline, CDR1 is SGHTA and CDR2 is FQGNSA. Trimming left V 0 bases short and J 2 bases short, with 6 bases between. The CDR3: CASSLAATTDTQYF. DNA of the CDR3: TGTGCCAGCAGCTTAGCGGCTACCACAGATACGCAGTATTTT. Drawing the rest from reference TRBV7-2 and TRBJ2-3, the complete variable domain is GAGVSQSPSNKVTEKGKDVELRCDPISGHTALYWYRQSLGQGLEFLIYFQGNSAPDKSGLPSDRFSAERTGGSVSTLTIQRTQQEDSAVYLCASSLAATTDTQYFGPGTRLTVL.

The chain joins TRBV4-3 to TRBJ2-3; tentatively, D is TRBD1 (7 bases). Germline CDR1 reads LGHNA; CDR2 reads YSLEER. The CDR3 length is 16 residues. The ends were cut back, 1 base at V and 4 bases at J, with 15 bases in the middle. The DNA of the CDR3 is TGCGCCAGCAGCCAAGTTGCGGGACAGAGCCCAGATACGCAGTATTTT. Protein sequence: CASSQVAGQSPDTQYF.

The rearrangement uses TRBV6-5 and TRBJ2-1; 8 bases fit TRBD2. Germline trimming cut 6 bases from V and 4 bases from J; bases unmatched to any gene: 11. The CDR3 sequence is 16 residues long. Germline CDR1 MNHEY, CDR2 SVGAGI. CDR3 amino acids: CASRQNPERGYNEQFF. CDR3 DNA: TGTGCCAGCAGACAAAACCCCGAGCGGGGGTACAATGAGCAGTTCTTC.

This clonotype was counted a single time. The chain combines TRBV6-1 with TRBJ2-7; 11 bases agree with TRBD1. The CDR3 is 15 amino acids. CDR1 and CDR2 from the germline V gene are MNHNS and SASEGT. Trimming at V came to 5 bases and at J to 7 bases, leaving 10 bases not matched to a gene. The CDR3 loop is CASSNGDRGFNEQYF. CDR3 nucleotides: TGTGCCAGCAGTAACGGGGACAGGGGGTTCAATGAGCAGTACTTC.

V is TRBV20-1 and J is TRBJ1-2; D may be TRBD1 (6 bases). From germline, CDR1 is DFQATT and CDR2 SNEGSKA (reference sequence). V lost 2 bases and J lost 4, with 11 bases in between. CDR3 length equals 13 residues. The CDR3 region is CSARPGEGYGYTF. The DNA of the CDR3 is TGCAGTGCTAGACCAGGGGAGGGCTATGGCTACACCTTC.

This clonotype has only a few counts. The chain has TRBV10-3 and TRBJ1-5; possibly TRBD1 for D (6 bases). The CDR3 contains 14 residues. V was shortened by 2 bases and J by 4 bases, with 9 bases between the two germline ends. CDR1 is ENHRY and CDR2 is SYGVKD in the germline V gene. As DNA, the CDR3 is TGTGCCATCAGTGAGAACACAGGGAATCAGCCCCAGCATTTT. Amino acid sequence: CAISENTGNQPQHF.

This chain connects TRBV12-3 or TRBV12-4 to TRBJ1-2; 8 bases agree with TRBD1. There are 15 residues in the CDR3. With 3 bases clipped from V and 8 bases from J, the junction kept 11 bases outside the gene matches. CDR3 nucleotides: TGTGCCAGCAGTTTGGTCGGCAGGGGGCTGGGAGGCTACACCTTC. Protein: CASSLVGRGLGGYTF.

V is TRBV28 and J is TRBJ2-5; 10 nucleotides line up with TRBD2. Germline V lookup: CDR1 MDHEN, CDR2 SYDVKM. Trimming cost V 6 bases and J 2 bases; bases outside gene matches: 9. This CDR3 spans 16 amino acids. CDR3 nucleotides: TGTGCCAGCAGAAACCCACTAGCGGGGCAACAAGAGACCCAGTACTTC. As protein: CASRNPLAGQQETQYF.

The chain recombines TRBV5-1 with TRBJ2-3, with 8 bases lining up with TRBD2. The CDR3 sequence is 16 residues long. Germline values: CDR1 SGHRS, CDR2 YFSETQ. The ends lost 0 bases at V and 2 bases at J; junction bases unmatched: 5. CDR3: CASSLGVAGTTDTQYF. CDR3 nucleotides: TGCGCCAGCAGCTTGGGAGTAGCGGGGACCACAGATACGCAGTATTTT.

This clonotype turned up a few times. The genes are TRBV4-2 and TRBJ2-1; D ambiguous. Germline lookup yields CDR1 LGHNA and CDR2 YNFKEQ. The V gene lost 1 base and the J gene lost 2 bases, with 9 bases spanning the gap. This CDR3 region has 15 residues. CDR3 DNA: TGTGCCAGCAGCCAAGGGTCCTGGGCCTACAATGAGCAGTTCTTC. This codes for CASSQGSWAYNEQFF.

This clonotype was observed a handful of times. This chain uses TRBV20-1 with TRBJ1-2, with D hard to call. Germline V gene data show CDR1 as DFQATT and CDR2 as SNEGSKA (reference sequence). V shed 0 bases and J shed 4 bases, with 15 bases lying between them. CDR3 length equals 15 residues. The CDR3 DNA reads TGCAGTGCTAGAGATATGGTTGCGCGATTCTATGGCTACACCTTC. Translating gives CSARDMVARFYGYTF.

This chain uses TRBV6-5 with TRBJ2-3; 7 bases are a match to TRBD2. Germline lookup yields CDR1 MNHEY and CDR2 SVGAGI. Germline trimming cut 0 bases from V and 1 base from J; bases unmatched to any gene: 4. This CDR3 region has 16 residues. The DNA for the CDR3 is TGTGCCAGCAGTTACTCGATAAGCGGGGGCACAGATACGCAGTATTTT. Its protein is CASSYSISGGTDTQYF.

The genes are TRBV7-2 and TRBJ2-5, with D perhaps being TRBD1 or TRBD2 (7 bases each). The CDR3 sequence is 15 residues long. Trimming took 4 bases from V and 5 from J, leaving 17 bases between them. Germline V CDR1 and CDR2: SGHTA, FQGNSA. CDR3 coding DNA: TGTGCCAGCAGCTCCCCAGGGGGGGCCGAGGAGACCCAGTACTTC. Amino acid sequence: CASSSPGGAEETQYF.

This rearrangement joins TRBV30 to TRBJ1-4; D uncertain. This CDR3 comprises 13 residues. CDR1 is GTSNPN, CDR2 SVGIG, per germline (reference sequence). The germline V and J ends were trimmed by 5 bases and 0 bases, with 7 bases remaining between them. CDR3 protein: CAWGFATNEKLFF. CDR3 DNA sequence: TGTGCCTGGGGTTTTGCAACTAATGAAAAACTGTTTTTT. The variable domain in full, completed from reference TRBV30 and TRBJ1-4, reads SQTIHQWPATLVQPVGSPLSLECTVEGTSNPNLYWYRQAAGRGLQLLFYSVGIGQISSEVPQNLSASRPQDRQFILSSKKLLLSDSGFYLCAWGFATNEKLFFGSGTQLSVL.

This chain links TRBV11-2 with TRBJ2-7, with D tentatively TRBD1 or TRBD2 (5 bases each). CDR1 is SGHAT and CDR2 is FQNNGV in the germline V gene. The CDR3 has 16 amino acids. V shed 1 base and J shed 0 bases, with 13 bases lying between them. CDR3 sequence reads: CASSLGGDRYSYEQYF. CDR3 coding DNA: TGTGCCAGCAGCTTAGGTGGGGACCGGTACTCCTACGAGCAGTACTTC. Combining the CDR3 with reference TRBV11-2 and TRBJ2-7 gives the whole variable domain EAGVAQSPRYKIIEKRQSVAFWCNPISGHATLYWYQQILGQGPKLLIQFQNNGVVDDSQLPKDRFSAERLKGVDSTLKIQPAKLEDSAVYLCASSLGGDRYSYEQYFGPGTRLTVT.